This T cell receptor beta chain was recovered during a study of vaccination and CD4 T cells after COVID-19. Study observations and caveats: SARS-CoV-2-reactive clonotype medians increased from about 20 to 38, not significantly.

For this clonotype: What it recognizes is unknown.

The CDR3 loop spans 13 amino acids. Trimming took 10 bases from V and 7 from J; bases not matched to a gene: 12. Germline V gene lookup returns CDR1 LNHDA and CDR2 SQIVND (reference sequence). Treatment here: approximately 9-day PBMC culture with coronavirus spike peptide pools or control peptides (ViraFEST assay). Peptide pool stimulation in ViraFEST expanded antigen-specific T cells, whose TCRs were then sequenced. CD4+ T cells that had been cultured provided DNA sequenced with the Oncomine TCR Beta short-read assay. It was cultured CD4+ T cells from which genomic DNA was extracted. TCRdb re-called the PCR reads with MiXCR, one entry per CDR3 protein. Of 15,000 to 20,000 distinct CDR3 sequences in the sample, roughly 61% were seen once.

Sequences were obtained from CD4+ T cells from blood, cultured in vitro. This sequence joins TRBV19 and TRBJ1-2, with 7 positions matching TRBD1. The clonotype comes from a human donor who had recovered from COVID-19. In DNA form, the CDR3 reads TGTGCCACCTGTCCCACAGGGGCAGGTGGCTACACCTTC. Its translation: CATCPTGAGGYTF.